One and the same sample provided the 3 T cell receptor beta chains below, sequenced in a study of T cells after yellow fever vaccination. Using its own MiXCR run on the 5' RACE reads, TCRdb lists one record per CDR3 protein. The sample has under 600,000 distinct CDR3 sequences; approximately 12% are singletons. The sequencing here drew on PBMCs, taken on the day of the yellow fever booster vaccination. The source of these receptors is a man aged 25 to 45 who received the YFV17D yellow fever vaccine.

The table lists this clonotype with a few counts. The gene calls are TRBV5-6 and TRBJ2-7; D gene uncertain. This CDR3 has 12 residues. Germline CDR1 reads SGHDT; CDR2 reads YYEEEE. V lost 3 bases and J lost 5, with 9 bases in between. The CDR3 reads CASSYTSNEQYF. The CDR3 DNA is TGTGCCAGCAGCTATACATCTAACGAGCAGTACTTC.

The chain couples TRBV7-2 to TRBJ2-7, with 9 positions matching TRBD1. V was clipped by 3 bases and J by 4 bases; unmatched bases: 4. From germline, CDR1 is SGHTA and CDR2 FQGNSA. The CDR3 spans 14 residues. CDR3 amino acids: CASSFTGGQYEQYF. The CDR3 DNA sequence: TGTGCCAGCAGCTTTACAGGGGGCCAATACGAGCAGTACTTC.

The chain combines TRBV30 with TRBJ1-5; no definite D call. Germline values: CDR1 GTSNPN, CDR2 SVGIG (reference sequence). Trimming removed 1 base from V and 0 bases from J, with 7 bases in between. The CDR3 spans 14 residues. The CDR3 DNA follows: TGTGCCTGGAGTGGGGCAGTTAGCAATCAGCCCCAGCATTTT. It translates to CAWSGAVSNQPQHF.